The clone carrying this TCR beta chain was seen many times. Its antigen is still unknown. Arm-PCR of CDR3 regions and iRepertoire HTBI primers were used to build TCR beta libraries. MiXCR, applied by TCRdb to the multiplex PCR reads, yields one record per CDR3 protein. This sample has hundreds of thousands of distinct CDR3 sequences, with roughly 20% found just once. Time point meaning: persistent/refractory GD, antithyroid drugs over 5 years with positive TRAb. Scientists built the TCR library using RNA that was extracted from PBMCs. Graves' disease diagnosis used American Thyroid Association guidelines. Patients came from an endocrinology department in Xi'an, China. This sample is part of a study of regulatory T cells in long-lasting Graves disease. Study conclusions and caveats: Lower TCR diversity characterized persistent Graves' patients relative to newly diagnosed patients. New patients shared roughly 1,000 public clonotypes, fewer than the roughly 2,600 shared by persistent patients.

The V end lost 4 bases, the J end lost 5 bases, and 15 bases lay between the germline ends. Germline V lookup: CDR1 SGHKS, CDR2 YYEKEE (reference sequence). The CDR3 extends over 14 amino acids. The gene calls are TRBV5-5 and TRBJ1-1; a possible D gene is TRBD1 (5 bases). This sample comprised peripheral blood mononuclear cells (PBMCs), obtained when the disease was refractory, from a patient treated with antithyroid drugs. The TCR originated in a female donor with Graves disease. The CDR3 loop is CASSIDRGRTEAFF. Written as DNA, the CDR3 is TGTGCCAGCAGCATAGACCGGGGGAGGACTGAAGCTTTCTTT.